This T cell receptor (beta chain) originates from a study of blood T cells in healthy people across ages (dated by TCRdb to the mid-2010s). Concerning the study at large: In model experiments, template switching captured about one uniquely barcoded TCR beta cDNA molecule for every two T cells. To track age-related changes in TCR beta repertoire diversity, the study relied on deep sequencing normalized with unique cDNA molecular identifiers. The donors were split into four age groups: young (average around 15 years), middle-aged (about 40), aged (over 55) and long-lived (under 90). To avoid experimental bias, donors of different ages were spread randomly across the sequencing lanes. Two additional independent replicas of 1 million unique cDNA reads from the same blood draw were analyzed for two donors (one aged 18 to 30 and one aged 80 or older). What the authors observed across the whole study: Observed TCR beta diversity correlated strongly with the percentage of naive T cells measured by flow cytometry. Total diversity estimates from one million sequenced T cells were considered lower bounds and underestimates. Since profiling was done on bulk unsorted PBMCs, naive and antigen-experienced compartments could not be conclusively compared. Compared with the aged group, the long-lived group had more naive CD4+ T cells, fewer expanded clones and increased TCR diversity, a pattern suggesting age selection. Because donor CMV infection status was unknown, age-related changes in expanded clonotypes were potentially confounded. Observed TCR beta diversity per million T cells fell roughly linearly with age, and a significant reduction was already apparent by age roughly 40.

About this clonotype: The antigen it binds to is not known. No per-base quality is available; no much larger clone lies one base away.

Library construction relied on 5' RACE. This sample was sequenced with an Illumina HiSeq 2500. A second PCR of roughly 7 to 11 cycles was performed with a sample-barcoded 5' primer and a J-beta primer mix. A unique molecular identifier was introduced onto each TCR beta cDNA molecule by a template-switch 5' adaptor carrying 12 random nucleotides. Each sample yielded at least 2.5 million CDR3-containing paired-end reads. First-strand cDNA was synthesized from all RNA with the Mint cDNA synthesis kit, primed by a TRBC-specific oligonucleotide. After uracil-DNA glycosylase treatment, a first 18-cycle PCR used universal primers M1SS and BC2_uni_R on all cDNA. The original pipeline was this. Normalization of each sample was performed by random selection of 1 million high-quality reads, each carrying a distinct molecular identifier. Reads with shared molecular identifiers were discarded instead of being binned into consensus sequences. MiTCR, run with a Q25 quality threshold and the strictest error-elimination algorithm, handled CDR3 identification, clonotype clustering and error correction. A nonparametric unseen species model with Euler transformation was used to estimate a lower bound on total TCR beta diversity. TCRdb cleaned the public reads at Q25 with fastp, built clones with MiXCR and kept in-frame beta chains. Every CDR3 protein is listed once, alongside the most common genes and DNA of its rows. TCRdb, not the original authors, processed these V and J calls. The sample yields around 1.5 million distinct CDR3 sequences; approximately 59% were counted once. In total, the top ten clones hold more than 6% of the sample.

The CDR3, cysteine through phenylalanine, is 14 amino acids long. Here the CDR3 DNA is all that survives: 42 bases in frame from base 1. CDR1 and CDR2 were assigned from the germline V gene (reference sequence) as DFQATT and SNEGSKA. V is reduced by 3 bases and J by 4 bases, leaving a spacing of 16 bases between them. The roughly 38 donors, aged about 6 to 100 years, were systemically healthy Caucasian individuals from Russia. Each donor gave around 9.5 milliliters of peripheral blood, collected into EDTA-treated Vacutainer tubes. Ficoll-Paque density-gradient centrifugation was used to isolate PBMCs, with at least 6.5 million obtained per sample. Trizol reagent was used to extract total RNA from the PBMCs, yielding at least 6 micrograms per sample. For every donor, flow cytometry on a PBMC aliquot measured the percentage of naive CD45RAhigh/CD27high T cells.

Sequences were obtained from blood. Here the chain combines TRBV20-1 and TRBJ2-7; a weak D assignment points to TRBD1 (6 bases agree). This TCR came from a man aged 18 to 30 in good health. The CDR3 has the sequence CSASPGTSPYEQYF. The DNA reads as follows: TGCAGTGCTAGTCCCGGGACATCACCATACGAGCAGTACTTC.